Described below is a single T cell receptor (beta chain) sequence and its context. This specimen comes from a study of blood T cell repertoires in COVID-19. At the level of the study: Sites across the United States, Italy and Spain contributed samples from acute and convalescent COVID-19. Sources were T cells, B-cell-depleted T cells, or PBMCs; the material itself was cDNA or gDNA.

Authors' analysis steps: How many nucleated cells were present was estimated from reference gene primer amplification. This table comes from immunoSEQ multiplex PCR, and its TCRdb copy is limited to in-frame clones, with some not included. V and J calls and clone size are those listed in that table; D and trimming were worked out from the DNA. In the table there are more than 250,000 clones, around four fifths of which are singletons. Germline CDR1 and CDR2: SGDLS and YYNGEE. CDR3 length: 14 residues. V dropped 2 bases and J dropped 4 bases, with 10 bases sitting between them. The rearrangement links TRBV9 to TRBJ2-1; the D gene is possibly TRBD1 (6 bases). The sequence came from a woman aged 45 to 65 with acute or convalescent COVID-19. The material sequenced was peripheral blood. CDR3 amino acids: CASSVGGRYNEQFF. The DNA for the CDR3 is TGTGCCAGCAGCGTTGGGGGCCGGTACAATGAGCAGTTCTTC.